This T cell receptor (beta chain) originates from a study of T cell changes during pregnancy in multiple sclerosis. The method was immunoSEQ multiplex PCR; TCRdb's version includes in-frame clones alone and lacks a portion of them. The sample consists of about 62,000 clones, nearly 90% of them appearing once. V was pared by 1 base and J by 6 bases, with 19 bases between. Germline lookup yields CDR1 KGHSH and CDR2 LQKENI. The CDR3 sequence is 16 residues long. Sequenced material: peripheral blood, taken in the first trimester of pregnancy. The chain carries TRBV18 and TRBJ2-7; D is unresolved. The receptor was derived from a female donor with multiple sclerosis, enrolled in a pregnancy study. The CDR3 loop reads CASSPLLRPPSSEQYF. CDR3 DNA sequence: TGTGCCAGCTCACCACTTCTCAGGCCGCCGTCCAGCGAGCAGTACTTC.